The present T cell receptor (beta chain) was sequenced within a study of blood T cell repertoires in COVID-19. Study context: COVID-19 samples, acute and convalescent, were from the United States, Italy and Spain. From T cells, B-cell-depleted T cells, or PBMCs came the material, which was cDNA or gDNA.

This clone was recorded once. Original data processing: Estimation of nucleated cell counts relied on the amplification of reference gene primers. Generated by immunoSEQ multiplex PCR, the TCRdb table keeps only in-frame clones and is missing some. V, J and clone size were drawn from that table, and D and trimming were deduced from the DNA. The sample includes tens of thousands of clones, roughly 90% of them seen just once. CDR3 size: 14 residues. V lost 2 bases and J 10 bases, leaving 18 bases between the germline ends. The germline V gene has CDR1 MDHEN and CDR2 SYDVKM. Sequenced input: peripheral blood. The V and J genes are TRBV28 and TRBJ2-7, with a tentative D call TRBD2 (7 bases). This clonotype originated in a man aged 55-75 years with acute or convalescent COVID-19. CDR3: CASSLRQGRGLQYF. CDR3 sequence (DNA): TGTGCCAGCAGTTTACGGCAGGGGCGGGGGCTTCAGTACTTC.